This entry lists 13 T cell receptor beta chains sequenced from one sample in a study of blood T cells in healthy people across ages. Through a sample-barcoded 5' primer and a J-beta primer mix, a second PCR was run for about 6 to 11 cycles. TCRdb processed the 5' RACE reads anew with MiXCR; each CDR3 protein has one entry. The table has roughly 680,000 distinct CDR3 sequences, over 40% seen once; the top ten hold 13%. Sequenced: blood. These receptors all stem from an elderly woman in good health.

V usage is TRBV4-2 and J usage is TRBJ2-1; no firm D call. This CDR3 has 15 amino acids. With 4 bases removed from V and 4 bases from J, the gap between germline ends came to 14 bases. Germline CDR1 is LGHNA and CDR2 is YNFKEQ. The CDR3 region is CASSPSQERYNEQFF. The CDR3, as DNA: TGTGCCAGCAGCCCCTCCCAGGAGAGGTACAATGAGCAGTTCTTC.

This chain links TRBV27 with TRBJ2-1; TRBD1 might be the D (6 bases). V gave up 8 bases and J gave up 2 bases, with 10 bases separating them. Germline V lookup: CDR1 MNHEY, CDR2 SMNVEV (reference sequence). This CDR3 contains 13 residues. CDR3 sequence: CASQGNPYNEQFF. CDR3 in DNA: TGTGCCAGCCAGGGGAACCCCTACAATGAGCAGTTCTTC.

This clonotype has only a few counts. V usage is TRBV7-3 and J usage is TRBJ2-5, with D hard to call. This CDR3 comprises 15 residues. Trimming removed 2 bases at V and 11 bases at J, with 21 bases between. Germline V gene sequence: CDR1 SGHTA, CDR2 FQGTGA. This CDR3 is CASSLLSRSHNEQYF. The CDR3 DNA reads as TGTGCCAGCAGCTTATTATCTCGTTCCCACAATGAGCAGTACTTC.

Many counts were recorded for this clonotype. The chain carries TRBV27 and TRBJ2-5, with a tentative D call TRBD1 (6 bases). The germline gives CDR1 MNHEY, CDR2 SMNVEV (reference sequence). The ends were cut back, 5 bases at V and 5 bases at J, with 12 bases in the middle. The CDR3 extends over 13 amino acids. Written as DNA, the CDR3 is TGTGCCAGCAGTAAACAGGGCCCGGAGACCCAGTACTTC. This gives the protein CASSKQGPETQYF.

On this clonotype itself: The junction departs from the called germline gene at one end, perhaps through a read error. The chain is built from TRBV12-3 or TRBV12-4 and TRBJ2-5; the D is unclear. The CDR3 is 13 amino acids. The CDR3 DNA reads TGTGCCAGCAGTTTAAAAGGAAAAGAGACTCAGTACTTC. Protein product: CASSLKGKETQYF.

CDR3 protein: CATSDSQGNEQFF. The CDR3 DNA is TGTGCCACCAGTGACAGCCAAGGCAATGAGCAGTTCTTC. The rearrangement uses TRBV24-1 and TRBJ2-1; D unresolved. V lost 4 bases and J 6 bases, leaving 9 bases between the germline ends. The CDR3 covers 13 residues. From germline, CDR1 is KGHDR and CDR2 SFDVKD.

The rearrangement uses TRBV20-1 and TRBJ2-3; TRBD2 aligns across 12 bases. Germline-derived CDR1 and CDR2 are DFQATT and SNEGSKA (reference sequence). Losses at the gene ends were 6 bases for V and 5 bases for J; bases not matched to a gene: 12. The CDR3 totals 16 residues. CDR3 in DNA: TGCAGTGCCTGGACTAGCGGGATGTCCGCGATAGATACGCAGTATTTT. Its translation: CSAWTSGMSAIDTQYF.

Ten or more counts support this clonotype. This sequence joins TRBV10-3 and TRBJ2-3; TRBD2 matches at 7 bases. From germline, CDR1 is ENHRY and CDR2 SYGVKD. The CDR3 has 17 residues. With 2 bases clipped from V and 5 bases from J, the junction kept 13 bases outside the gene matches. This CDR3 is CAISEGLRAGVKDTQYF. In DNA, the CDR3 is TGTGCCATCAGTGAGGGCTTAAGGGCGGGAGTAAAAGATACGCAGTATTTT.

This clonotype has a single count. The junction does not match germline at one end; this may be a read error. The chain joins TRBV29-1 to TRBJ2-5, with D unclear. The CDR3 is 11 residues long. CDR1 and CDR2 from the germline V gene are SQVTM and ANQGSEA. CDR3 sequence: CSPRGQETLYF. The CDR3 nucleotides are TGCAGCCCTAGAGGCCAAGAGACCCTGTACTTC.

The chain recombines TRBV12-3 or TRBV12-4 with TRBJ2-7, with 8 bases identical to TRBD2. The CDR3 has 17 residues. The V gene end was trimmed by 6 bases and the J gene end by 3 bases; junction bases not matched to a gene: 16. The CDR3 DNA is TGTGCCAGCAGCAAAGCCTCCGGGACTAGGGCTCGCTACGAGCAGTACTTC. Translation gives CASSKASGTRARYEQYF.

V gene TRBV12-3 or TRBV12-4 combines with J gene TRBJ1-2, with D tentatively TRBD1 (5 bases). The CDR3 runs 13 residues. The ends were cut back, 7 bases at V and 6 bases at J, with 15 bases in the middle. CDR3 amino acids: CASTLTARNGYTF. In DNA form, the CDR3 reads TGTGCCAGCACCCTGACAGCCAGAAATGGCTACACCTTC.

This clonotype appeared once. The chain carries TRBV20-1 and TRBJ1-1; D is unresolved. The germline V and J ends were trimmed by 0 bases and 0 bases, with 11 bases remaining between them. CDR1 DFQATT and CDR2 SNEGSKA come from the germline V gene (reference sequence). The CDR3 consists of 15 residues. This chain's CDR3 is CSARDQKPMNTEAFF. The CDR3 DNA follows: TGCAGTGCTAGAGATCAAAAACCGATGAACACTGAAGCTTTCTTT.

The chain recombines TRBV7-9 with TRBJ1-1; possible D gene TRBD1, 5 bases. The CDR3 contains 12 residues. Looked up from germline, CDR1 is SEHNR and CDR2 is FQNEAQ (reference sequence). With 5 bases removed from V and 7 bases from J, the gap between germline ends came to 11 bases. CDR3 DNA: TGTGCCAGCAGCACGGGACTTAATGAAGCTTTCTTT. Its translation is CASSTGLNEAFF.